This entry describes one T cell receptor beta chain. Its antigen is still unknown. Diagnosis relied on clinical symptoms, serum thyroxine and TRAb, thyroid ultrasound and orbital computed tomography. The entry originates in a study of T cells in Graves' hyperthyroidism and ophthalmopathy. Study details: Peripheral blood draws took place at initial diagnosis, ahead of any treatment.

Template material for amplifying TCR beta CDR3 regions consisted of RNA transcripts. The HTBI set primed first-round TCR CDR3 RT-PCR. TCRdb fed the multiplex PCR reads into MiXCR, producing one record per CDR3 protein. The sample has fewer than 350,000 distinct CDR3 sequences, 13% seen once. Whole-study results and caveats: The model foresaw ophthalmopathy a median 6.5 months prior to onset. Researchers found most expanded thyroid clonotypes above 0.001 in blood as well.

The sample comprised blood. The clonotype was recovered from a woman aged 25 to 39 with Graves' hyperthyroidism that later progressed to Graves' ophthalmopathy.

The CDR3 nucleotides read TGTGCCAGCAGTTCCTCAGGGCGGGCTAACTATGGCTACACCTTC. Amino acids: CASSSSGRANYGYTF. The rearrangement links TRBV28 to TRBJ1-2; perhaps TRBD1 as D (5 bases). The CDR3 has 15 amino acids. Germline V gene sequence: CDR1 MDHEN, CDR2 SYDVKM. V was trimmed by 4 bases and J by 0 bases, leaving 12 bases between them.